These T cell receptor beta chains were read from a single sample in a study of PD-L1 blockade in urothelial cancer. Repertoires were generated with immunoSEQ multiplex PCR, while TCRdb's copy carries only in-frame clones and drops some. The sample shows tens of thousands of clones, around 82% of them seen only once. The material sequenced was PBMCs, taken around atezolizumab (anti-PD-L1) treatment. The receptors derive from a man in his 60s with urothelial cancer. CDR3s include the opening cysteine and the closing phenylalanine or tryptophan. D genes are given only for firm matches. Not every row has a clone size; where given, it reads once, few, many or a size class.

D	size	V	J	DNA	CDR3
TRBD1	.	TRBV28	TRBJ2-7	TGTGCCAGCGGACAAGGGACAGGGAGTTCCTACGAGCAGTACTTC	CASGQGTGSSYEQYF
.	.	TRBV6-5	TRBJ1-2	TGTGCCAGCAGTTACTCGACCCAGGGCTATGGCTACACCTTC	CASSYSTQGYGYTF
.	.	TRBV5-6	TRBJ1-5	TGTGCCAGCAGCTCCTCGAGCAATCAGCCCCAGCATTTT	CASSSSSNQPQHF
.	.	TRBV29-1	TRBJ2-1	TGCAGCGTTGAAAGTGAAGCGGAGCAGTTCTTC	CSVESEAEQFF
TRBD2	.	TRBV6-6	TRBJ2-1	TGTGCCAGCAGTTACGCCCTAGCGGGGGGTTACAATGAGCAGTTCTTC	CASSYALAGGYNEQFF
.	.	TRBV6-6	TRBJ1-6	TGTGCCAGCAGCTACCCCCCAGGGATCTATAATTCACCCCTCCACTTT	CASSYPPGIYNSPLHF
.	.	TRBV9	TRBJ1-2	TGTGCCAGCAGCGTAGTTCAAGGGGCGGGGGAATTC	CASSVVQGAGEF
TRBD2	.	TRBV5-1	TRBJ2-2	TGCGCCAGCAGCGGTAGCGGGGGAAACACCGGGGAGCTGTTTTTT	CASSGSGGNTGELFF
TRBD2	.	TRBV29-1	TRBJ2-5	TGCAGCGTTGAGGGACTAGCGGGGATAGAGACCCAGTACTTC	CSVEGLAGIETQYF
.	.	TRBV5-1	TRBJ2-5	TGCGCCAGCAGCTTGACTACAGGGCGGGAGACCCAGTACTTC	CASSLTTGRETQYF
TRBD2	once	TRBV7-2	TRBJ2-3	TGTGCCAGCAGCTTAGAGGTGGGCAGCGGGGGTACGCAGTATTTT	CASSLEVGSGGTQYF
TRBD1	few	TRBV28	TRBJ2-2	TGTGCCAGCAAAGAGCCCCGGGACAGGGCCACCGGGGAGCTGTTTTTT	CASKEPRDRATGELFF
.	.	TRBV2	TRBJ2-1	TGTGCCAGCAGTGAGAGCGGTCTGGCGTTCGATGAGCAGTTCTTC	CASSESGLAFDEQFF
TRBD1	.	TRBV7-9	TRBJ1-1	TGTGCCAGCAGCTGGGGACAGGGGAGCACTGAAGCTTTCTTT	CASSWGQGSTEAFF
.	.	TRBV5-4	TRBJ1-6	TGTGCCAGCAGCTTGGATCAGGGAAGAACTTCACCCCTCCACTTT	CASSLDQGRTSPLHF
.	.	TRBV2	TRBJ1-4	TGTGCCAGCAACCGGGTCCCGCGGCCATACGGTAATGAAAAACTGTTTTTT	CASNRVPRPYGNEKLFF
.	.	TRBV7-8	TRBJ2-5	TGTGCCAGCAAATCCATCGGGGAGACCCAGTACTTC	CASKSIGETQYF